This T cell receptor beta chain comes out of a study of shared clonotypes between healthy human individuals. Overall study context: Contributing individuals were a couple of females and a few males aged 18 to 49. The study used three CD4 naive, three CD4 memory, two CD8 naive and one CD8 memory plate per donor.

Study outcomes and limitations: Only a few donors were included, so the genetic and exposure-history diversity represented was limited. Relative to their counterparts shared across all four donors, non-shared clonotypes exhibited diminished generation probabilities.

V was pared by 1 base and J by 2 bases, with 8 bases between. The CDR3 runs 14 residues. Germline V gives CDR1 LNHNV, CDR2 YYDKDF (reference sequence). Details on this clone: Its antigen is unidentified.

The method was immunoSEQ multiplex PCR; TCRdb's version includes in-frame clones alone and lacks a portion of them. This sample carries around 2,000,000 clones, roughly 95% of them seen once, and the ten largest clones take about 1.1%. Naive CD8 cells comprised CD45RO-negative, CCR7-positively selected cells, excluding terminally differentiated effector memory CD45RA+ cells. The sequence derives from a man aged 18 to 30 in good health. The sample comprised naive CD8+ T cells sorted from blood. The chain combines TRBV15 with TRBJ1-1; D is ambiguous. For the CDR3, the DNA is TGTGCCACCAGCAGAGTGTACCTAAACACTGAAGCTTTCTTT. Encoded protein: CATSRVYLNTEAFF. The full variable domain, in which reference TRBV15 and TRBJ1-1 provide the parts outside the CDR3, is DAMVIQNPRYQVTQFGKPVTLSCSQTLNHNVMYWYQQKSSQAPKLLFHYYDKDFNNEADTPDNFQSRRPNTSFCFLDIRSPGLGDTAMYLCATSRVYLNTEAFFGQGTRLTVV.